Listed below are T cell receptor beta chains from one sample, sequenced in a study of T cells expressing NK-cell markers. TCRdb reprocessed the 5' RACE reads and keeps a single row for each CDR3 protein, giving no DNA. The sample totals 350,000 to 450,000 distinct CDR3 sequences. Specimen: blood T cells: a sorted CD56 or NKG2C T cell subset, CD4+ or CD8+ T cells, or bulk PBMC T cells (not recorded which). The origin of the receptors is a man aged 18 to 69 in good health. The CDR3 runs from the conserved cysteine through the conserved F or W.

j_call | v_call | cdr3_aa
TRBJ2-5 | TRBV29-1 | CSVDPTGGQETQYF
TRBJ2-3 | TRBV3-1 | CASSQVLRSKLTDTQYF
TRBJ2-5 | TRBV5-1 | CASSLEASGRGTQYF
TRBJ2-1 | TRBV4-1 | CASSPSAGGPYNEQFF
TRBJ2-1 | TRBV5-1 | CASSGQSGYYNEQFF
TRBJ2-7 | TRBV12-5 | CASGLVPGAEQYF
TRBJ2-1 | TRBV6-1 | CASSRGTGGSSYNEQFF
TRBJ2-4 | TRBV29-1 | CSVEEGIAKNIQYF
TRBJ2-7 | TRBV6-5 | CASRVLSEQYF
TRBJ2-5 | TRBV5-1 | CASSLGPNINQETQYF
TRBJ1-3 | TRBV10-3 | CAISESSGAVGAGNTIYF
TRBJ2-7 | TRBV10-3 | CAISDLTSGGQTYEQYF
TRBJ2-2 | TRBV20-1 | CSAPSKRGGTGELFF
TRBJ1-4 | TRBV5-1 | CASSLAPPATNEKLFF
TRBJ1-1 | TRBV10-2 | CASRPQGMNTEAFF
TRBJ2-1 | TRBV15 | CATSRGGISLNEQFF
TRBJ2-1 | TRBV7-9 | CASSRRVSTGINEQFF
TRBJ1-2 | TRBV4-2 | CASSQDLAGTISNYGYTF
TRBJ1-5 | TRBV6-5 | CASRGRDRGPNQPQHF
TRBJ1-2 | TRBV29-1 | CSVEWGRNYGYTF
TRBJ2-5 | TRBV7-7 | CASSSPAETQYF
TRBJ2-7 | TRBV21-1 | CASSASSTYEQYF
TRBJ1-2 | TRBV2 | CATKLTGTSLDTF
TRBJ2-7 | TRBV3-1 | CASTQLAGAGEQYF
TRBJ2-1 | TRBV6-5 | CASSYSMLVLEQFF